This T cell receptor (beta chain) was identified during a study of memory CD4+ T cells and cytomegalovirus serostatus. Whole-study results and caveats: CD4+ memory repertoires contained about two fifths of the roughly 150 reported CMV TCRbeta sequences. The CMV-associated TCR signature appears largely within the CD4+ memory repertoire.

About this clone itself: Its antigen remains unidentified.

Single viable CD3+CD4+CD8-CD45RO+ cells were sorted as the memory CD4+ T cells. CMV serostatus came from serum IgG against pp150, pp28, p38, p52. The CDR3 contains 15 residues. In germline, CDR1 is MDHEN, CDR2 SYDVKM. Trimming took 6 bases from V and 4 from J, leaving 19 bases between them. Per the original data handling: After removing out-of-frame reads, around 2 million distinct TCRbeta sequences remained. Sequencing used immunoSEQ multiplex PCR; TCRdb keeps in-frame clones, though not all of them. V and J calls plus clone size are reproduced from that table; the DNA served to infer D and trimming. The sample includes over 50,000 clones, approximately 78% of them seen just once.

Sequencing was done on a sample of memory CD4+ T cells from blood. The receptor was derived from an adult in good health and CMV-seronegative. The rearrangement joins TRBV28 to TRBJ2-7; a weak D match, TRBD2 (6 bases). This CDR3 reads CASSFGSSGRYEQYF. CDR3 bases: TGTGCCAGCAGCTTTGGAAGTAGCGGCCGATACGAGCAGTACTTC.